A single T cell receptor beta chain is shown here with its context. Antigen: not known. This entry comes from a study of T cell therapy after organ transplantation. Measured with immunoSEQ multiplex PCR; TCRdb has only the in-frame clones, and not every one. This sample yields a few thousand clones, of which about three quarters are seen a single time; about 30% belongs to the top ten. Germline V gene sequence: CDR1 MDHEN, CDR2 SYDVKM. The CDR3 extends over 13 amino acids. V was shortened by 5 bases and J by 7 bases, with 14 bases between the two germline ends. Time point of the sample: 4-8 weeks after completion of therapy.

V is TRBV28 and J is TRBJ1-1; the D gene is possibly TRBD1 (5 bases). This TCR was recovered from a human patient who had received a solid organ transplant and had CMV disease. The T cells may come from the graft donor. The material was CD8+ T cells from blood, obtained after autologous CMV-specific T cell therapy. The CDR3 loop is CASSLTKRGEAFF. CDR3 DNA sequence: TGTGCCAGCAGTCTGACGAAAAGGGGTGAAGCTTTCTTT.